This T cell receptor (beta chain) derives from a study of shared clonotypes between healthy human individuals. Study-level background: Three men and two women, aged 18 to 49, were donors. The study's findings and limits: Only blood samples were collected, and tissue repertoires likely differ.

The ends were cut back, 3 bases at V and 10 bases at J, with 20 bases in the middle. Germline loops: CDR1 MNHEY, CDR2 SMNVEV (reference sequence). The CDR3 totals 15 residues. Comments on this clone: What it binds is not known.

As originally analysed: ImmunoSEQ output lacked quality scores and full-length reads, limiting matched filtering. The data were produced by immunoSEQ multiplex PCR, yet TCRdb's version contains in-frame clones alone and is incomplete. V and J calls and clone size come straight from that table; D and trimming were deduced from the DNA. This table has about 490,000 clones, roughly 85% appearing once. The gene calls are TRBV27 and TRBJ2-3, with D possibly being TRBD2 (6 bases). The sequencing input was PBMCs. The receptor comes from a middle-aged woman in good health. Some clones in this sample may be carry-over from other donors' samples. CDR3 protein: CASSFRAGSPGAQYF. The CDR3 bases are TGTGCCAGCAGTTTTCGGGCCGGTAGTCCGGGGGCGCAGTATTTT.